A selection of T cell receptor beta chains follows, all from one sample in a study of blood T cell repertoires in COVID-19. TCRdb keeps only in-frame clones here, not all; method: immunoSEQ multiplex PCR. The table records about 220,000 clones, 70% to 90% of them present only once. Sequencing used peripheral blood. These receptors all stem from a man aged 50 to 59 who had recovered from COVID-19. CDR3s include the opening cysteine and the closing phenylalanine or tryptophan. The order of the fields is clone size, D gene, V gene, J gene, CDR3 protein, CDR3 DNA. D genes are given only for firm matches. Clone size, where shown, is once, few, many, or a class for clones that have expanded.

>NA|NA|TRBV2|TRBJ2-7
CASSEGFFIYEQYF
TGTGCCAGCAGTGAAGGTTTTTTTATCTACGAGCAGTACTTC
>once|TRBD2|TRBV28|TRBJ2-3
CASSPVNLAGVADTQYF
TGTGCCAGCAGCCCGGTGAATCTAGCGGGAGTTGCAGATACGCAGTATTTT
>NA|NA|TRBV9|TRBJ1-6
CASSVGGTYNSPLHF
TGTGCCAGCAGCGTAGGAGGGACCTATAATTCACCCCTCCACTTT
>NA|NA|TRBV10-1|TRBJ2-1
CASSERGGLSGQLSYNEQFF
TGCGCCAGCAGTGAGAGGGGGGGACTTAGCGGACAATTATCCTACAATGAGCAGTTCTTC
>NA|TRBD2|TRBV6-5|TRBJ2-1
CASSYSQTSGYNEQFF
TGTGCCAGCAGTTACTCCCAGACTAGCGGCTACAATGAGCAGTTCTTC
>NA|TRBD1|TRBV6-5|TRBJ1-5
CASTFRDRNQPQHF
TGTGCCAGCACTTTCCGGGACAGAAATCAGCCCCAGCATTTT
>NA|NA|TRBV27|TRBJ1-6
CASSLKGGSPLHF
TGTGCCAGCAGTTTAAAGGGAGGTAGTCCCCTCCACTTT
>NA|TRBD1|TRBV5-1|TRBJ2-3
CASSRQGEDTQYF
TGCGCCAGCAGCCGACAGGGAGAGGATACGCAGTATTTT
>once|TRBD2|TRBV18|TRBJ2-1
CASSPILADPYNEQFF
TGTGCCAGCTCCCCCATACTAGCGGACCCTTACAATGAGCAGTTCTTC
>NA|TRBD2|TRBV10-2|TRBJ2-3
CASSKGLAGSTDTQYF
TGCGCCAGCAGTAAGGGACTAGCGGGATCCACAGATACGCAGTATTTT
>NA|TRBD2|TRBV14|TRBJ2-4
CASSPGTSGSAAKNIQYF
TGTGCCAGCAGCCCGGGGACTAGCGGGAGTGCGGCCAAAAACATTCAGTACTTC
>few|NA|TRBV2|TRBJ2-7
CASSEQGVSYEQYF
TGTGCCAGCAGTGAACAGGGCGTCTCCTACGAGCAGTACTTC
>NA|NA|TRBV5-1|TRBJ2-7
CASSLAFGRGPLDEQYF
TGCGCCAGCAGCTTGGCATTTGGCAGGGGCCCGTTAGACGAGCAGTACTTC
>NA|NA|TRBV27|TRBJ1-5
CASSNRPPGQPASSNQPQHF
TGTGCCAGCTCCAACCGCCCGCCGGGACAACCGGCGTCTAGCAATCAGCCCCAGCATTTT
>NA|TRBD2|TRBV6-1|TRBJ2-7
CASSELGRRYF
TGTGCCAGCAGTGAACTCGGGAGGCGGTACTTC
>NA|TRBD2|TRBV4-1|TRBJ2-3
CASSPTGTSGRGPDTQYF
TGCGCCAGCAGCCCCACCGGGACTAGCGGGAGAGGCCCAGATACGCAGTATTTT
>NA|NA|TRBV28|TRBJ2-7
CASSFPRTSLGYEQYF
TGTGCCAGCAGTTTCCCCCGAACTAGCCTGGGCTACGAGCAGTACTTC